A single sample is the source of the 4 T cell receptor beta chains below, sequenced in a study of human T cells and chemical hapten exposure. Sample time point: pre-sensitization, week 0. Noted treatment: therapeutic diphenylcyclopropenone sensitization with weekly scalp DPC. TCRdb independently ran MiXCR on the RACE reads; one entry per CDR3 protein. The profile shows more than 250,000 distinct CDR3 sequences, roughly 8.9% of them singletons. The material sequenced was whole blood, taken in connection with sensitization to the hapten diphenylcyclopropenone (DPC). All receptors derive from a woman aged 40 to 50 with alopecia areata. Some clones in this sample may be carry-over from other donors' samples.

V is TRBV13 and J is TRBJ1-2; D may be TRBD1 (5 bases). Germline CDR1 is PRHDT and CDR2 is FYEKMQ (reference sequence). V was trimmed by 8 bases and J by 8 bases, leaving 12 bases between them. The CDR3 totals 11 residues. As DNA, the CDR3 is TGTGCCAGCGGGAGGGGTGAGGGCTACACCTTC. Translating gives CASGRGEGYTF.

This clonotype was counted a few times. V gene TRBV29-1 combines with J gene TRBJ2-3; 10 positions agree with TRBD1. CDR3 length equals 19 residues. V lost 0 bases and J lost 4; bases outside the gene matches: 16. CDR1 and CDR2 from the germline V gene are SQVTM and ANQGSEA. CDR3 amino acids: CSVEERLVAGQGIADTQYF. CDR3 nucleotide sequence: TGCAGCGTTGAAGAGCGTCTAGTCGCGGGACAGGGGATTGCAGATACGCAGTATTTT.

This clonotype was counted between two and nine times. The rearrangement uses TRBV5-6 and TRBJ1-1; D possibly corresponds to TRBD1 (5 bases). CDR1 SGHDT and CDR2 YYEEEE come from the germline V gene. The length of the CDR3 is 15 residues. The V and J ends lost 0 bases and 3 bases respectively, with 12 bases between them. This chain's CDR3 is CASSLGPRADTEAFF. The CDR3 nucleotides read TGTGCCAGCAGCTTGGGGCCCAGGGCGGACACTGAAGCTTTCTTT.

This clonotype was found a few times. The rearrangement joins TRBV6-2 or TRBV6-3 to TRBJ2-7; 10 bases agree with TRBD1. The germline CDR1 and CDR2 sequences are MNHEY and SVGEGT. CDR3 length equals 15 residues. V was clipped by 2 bases and J by 4 bases; unmatched bases: 5. The CDR3: CASSYGGTGVYEQYF. In DNA form, the CDR3 reads TGTGCCAGCAGTTACGGTGGGACAGGGGTGTACGAGCAGTACTTC.